The T cell receptor (beta chain) described here comes from a study of blood T cell repertoires in COVID-19. Overall study context: COVID-19 samples from acute and convalescent phases originated in the United States, Italy and Spain.

The germline V and J ends were trimmed by 1 base and 8 bases, with 8 bases remaining between them. The CDR3 sequence is 13 residues long. The study drew participants aged roughly 18 to 89 years from some 24 US areas. Within 2 weeks of study entry, exposed participants had contacted a PCR-confirmed or clinician-diagnosed COVID-19 case. Under the authors' procedure: Scientists estimated how many nucleated cells there were by amplifying reference gene primers. Profiling relied on immunoSEQ multiplex PCR, and the TCRdb table lists in-frame clones only, not all of them. V, J and clone size reflect that table, while D and trimming were determined from the DNA. Of 290,000 or so clones in the sample, about four fifths were seen once.

Material for sequencing was PBMCs or T cells enriched from blood (not recorded which). This receptor was identified in a man between 35 and 55 years old who had been exposed to COVID-19. The chain employs TRBV12-3 or TRBV12-4 and TRBJ1-4; D is uncertain. CDR3 loop: CASSLGGREKLFF. The CDR3 DNA reads TGTGCCAGCAGTTTAGGCGGGCGGGAAAAACTGTTTTTT.